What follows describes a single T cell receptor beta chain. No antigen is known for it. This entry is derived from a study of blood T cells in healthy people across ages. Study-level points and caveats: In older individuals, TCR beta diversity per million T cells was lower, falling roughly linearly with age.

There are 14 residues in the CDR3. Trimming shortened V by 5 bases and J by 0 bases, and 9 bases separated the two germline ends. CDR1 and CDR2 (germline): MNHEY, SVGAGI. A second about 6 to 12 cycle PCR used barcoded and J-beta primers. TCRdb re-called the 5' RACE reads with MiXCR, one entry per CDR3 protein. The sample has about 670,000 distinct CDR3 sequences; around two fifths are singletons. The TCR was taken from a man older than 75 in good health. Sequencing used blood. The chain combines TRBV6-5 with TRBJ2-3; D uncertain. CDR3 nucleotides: TGTGCCAGCAGTGATTATGCTAGCACAGATACGCAGTATTTT. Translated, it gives CASSDYASTDTQYF.